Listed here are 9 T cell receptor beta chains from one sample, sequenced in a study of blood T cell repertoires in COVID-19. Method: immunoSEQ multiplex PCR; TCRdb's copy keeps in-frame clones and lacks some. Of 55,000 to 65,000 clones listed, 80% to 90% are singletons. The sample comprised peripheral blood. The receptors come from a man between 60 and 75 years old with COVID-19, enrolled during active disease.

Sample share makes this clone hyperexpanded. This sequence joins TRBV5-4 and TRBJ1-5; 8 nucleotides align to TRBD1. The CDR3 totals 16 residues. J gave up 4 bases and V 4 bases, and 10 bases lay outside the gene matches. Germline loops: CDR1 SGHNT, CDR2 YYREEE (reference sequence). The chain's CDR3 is CASSRGGQGSNQPQHF. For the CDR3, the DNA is TGTGCCAGCAGCCGCGGAGGACAGGGCAGTAATCAGCCCCAGCATTTT. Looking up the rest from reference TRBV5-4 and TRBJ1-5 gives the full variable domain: ETGVTQSPTHLIKTRGQQVTLRCSSQSGHNTVSWYQQALGQGPQFIFQYYREEENGRGNFPPRFSGLQFPNYSSELNVNALELDDSALYLCASSRGGQGSNQPQHFGDGTRLSIL.

Written as DNA, the CDR3 is TGTGCCAGCACCAGGGAGGTGACCGGGGAGCTGTTTTTT. It translates to CASTREVTGELFF. This chain links TRBV2 with TRBJ2-2, with a possible D match to TRBD2 (6 bases). Germline V CDR1 and CDR2: SNHLY, FYNNEI. The germline V and J ends were trimmed by 7 bases and 5 bases, with 11 bases remaining between them. CDR3 length: 13 amino acids.

In nucleotides, the CDR3 is TGCGCCAGCAGCTTGGCCATTGGGACTAGCGGGGGAAATGAGCAGTTCTTC. The encoded protein is CASSLAIGTSGGNEQFF. The chain couples TRBV5-1 to TRBJ2-1, with 14 bases identical to TRBD2. V lost 0 bases to trimming and J lost 7 bases; unmatched junction nucleotides: 6. The V gene's germline CDR1 is SGHRS and CDR2 YFSETQ. CDR3 length: 17 amino acids.

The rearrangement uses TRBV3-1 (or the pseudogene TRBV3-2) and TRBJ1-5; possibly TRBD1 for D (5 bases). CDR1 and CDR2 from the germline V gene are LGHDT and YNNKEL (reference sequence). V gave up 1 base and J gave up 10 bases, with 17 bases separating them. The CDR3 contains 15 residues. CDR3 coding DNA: TGTGCCAGCAGCCAAGGTGGAGGGACGGATTTTCCCCAGCATTTT. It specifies CASSQGGGTDFPQHF.

The chain's CDR3 is CASGGTGGYEQYF. The CDR3 DNA sequence: TGCGCCAGCGGCGGGACAGGGGGCTACGAGCAGTACTTC. This chain uses TRBV5-1 with TRBJ2-7; 11 nucleotides match TRBD1. V lost 7 bases and J lost 3; bases outside the gene matches: 3. Per the germline V gene, CDR1 is SGHRS and CDR2 is YFSETQ. The length of the CDR3 is 13 residues.

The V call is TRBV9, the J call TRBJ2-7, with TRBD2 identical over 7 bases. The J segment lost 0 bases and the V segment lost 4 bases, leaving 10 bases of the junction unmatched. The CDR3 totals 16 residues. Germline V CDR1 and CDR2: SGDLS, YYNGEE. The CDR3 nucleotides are TGTGCCAGCAGCTCATCCCCTAGCGGCAGCTCCTACGAGCAGTACTTC. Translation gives CASSSSPSGSSYEQYF.

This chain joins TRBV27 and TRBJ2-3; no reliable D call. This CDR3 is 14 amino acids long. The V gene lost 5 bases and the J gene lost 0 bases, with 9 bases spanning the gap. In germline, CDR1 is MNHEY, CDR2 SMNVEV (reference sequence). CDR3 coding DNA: TGTGCCAGCAGTGGCGCGGTGAGCACAGATACGCAGTATTTT. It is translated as CASSGAVSTDTQYF.

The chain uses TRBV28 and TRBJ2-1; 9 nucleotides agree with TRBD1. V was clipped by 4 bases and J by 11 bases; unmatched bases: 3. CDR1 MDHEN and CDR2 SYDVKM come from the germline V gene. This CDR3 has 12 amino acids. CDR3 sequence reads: CASSSQGAKQFF. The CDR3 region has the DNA TGTGCCAGCAGTTCACAGGGGGCGAAGCAGTTCTTC.

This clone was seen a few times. As DNA, the CDR3 is TGCGCCAGCAGCTTGGAAACAGGGGGCCACACTGAAGCTTTCTTT. Encoded protein: CASSLETGGHTEAFF. This rearrangement joins TRBV5-1 to TRBJ1-1; 9 bases match TRBD1. With 0 bases clipped from V and 3 bases from J, the junction kept 3 bases outside the gene matches. From germline, CDR1 is SGHRS and CDR2 YFSETQ. This CDR3 comprises 15 residues.